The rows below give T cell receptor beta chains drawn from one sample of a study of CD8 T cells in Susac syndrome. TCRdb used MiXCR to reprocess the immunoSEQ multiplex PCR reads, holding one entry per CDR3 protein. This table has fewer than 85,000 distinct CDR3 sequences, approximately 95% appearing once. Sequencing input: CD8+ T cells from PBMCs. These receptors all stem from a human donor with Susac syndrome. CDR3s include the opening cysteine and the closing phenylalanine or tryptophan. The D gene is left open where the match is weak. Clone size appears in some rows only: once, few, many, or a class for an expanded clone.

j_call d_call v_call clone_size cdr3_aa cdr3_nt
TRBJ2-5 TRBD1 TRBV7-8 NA CASSFGQAIQETQYF TGTGCCAGCAGCTTCGGACAGGCCATCCAGGAGACCCAGTACTTC
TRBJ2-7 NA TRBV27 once CASSLSPLSYEQYF TGTGCCAGCAGTTTATCCCCGCTCTCCTACGAGCAGTACTTC
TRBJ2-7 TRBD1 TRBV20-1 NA CSARRQGAYEQYF TGCAGTGCTAGGAGACAGGGGGCCTACGAGCAGTACTTC
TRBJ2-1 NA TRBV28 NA CASTHTNEQFF TGTGCCAGCACCCACACGAATGAGCAGTTCTTC
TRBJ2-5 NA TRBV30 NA CAWSVPLGSVETQYF TGTGCCTGGAGTGTACCCCTGGGGTCTGTAGAGACCCAGTACTTC
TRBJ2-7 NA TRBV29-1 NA CSVIGGYEQYF TGCAGCGTTATAGGGGGCTACGAGCAGTACTTC
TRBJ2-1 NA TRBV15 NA CATSDSRGIGEQFF TGTGCCACCAGCGACTCTAGAGGAATCGGTGAGCAGTTCTTC
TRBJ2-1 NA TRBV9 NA CASSPPKGGFSYNEQFF TGTGCCAGCAGCCCACCGAAAGGGGGGTTTAGCTACAATGAGCAGTTCTTC
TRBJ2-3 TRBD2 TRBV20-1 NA CSGGGGLADTQYF TGCAGTGGGGGGGGAGGGCTCGCAGATACGCAGTATTTT
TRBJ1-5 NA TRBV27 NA CASSPYQGINQPQHF TGTGCCAGCAGTCCATATCAGGGGATCAATCAGCCCCAGCATTTT
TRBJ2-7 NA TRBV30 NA CAWSATKNEQYF TGTGCCTGGAGTGCCACTAAGAACGAGCAGTACTTC
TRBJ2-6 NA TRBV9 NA CASSGYPGGANVLTF TGTGCCAGCAGCGGATACCCGGGTGGGGCCAACGTCCTGACTTTC
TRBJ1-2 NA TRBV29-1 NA CSVDRGHSLRGLNYGYTF TGCAGCGTTGATAGAGGGCATTCCCTCCGGGGCCTTAACTATGGCTACACCTTC
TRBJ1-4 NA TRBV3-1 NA CASSSRELAGGTKLFF TGTGCCAGCAGCTCAAGAGAGTTGGCAGGAGGTACAAAACTGTTTTTT
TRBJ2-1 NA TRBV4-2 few CASSPADYNEQFF TGTGCCAGCAGCCCGGCGGACTACAATGAGCAGTTCTTC